The 25 T cell receptor beta chains below were found in one sample sequenced in a study of blood T cell repertoires in COVID-19. The protocol was immunoSEQ multiplex PCR, while the TCRdb copy is restricted to in-frame clones and leaves out a portion. Of about 460,000 clones listed, approximately 91% were seen once; the top ten hold 7% to 10%. Sequenced input: PBMCs or T cells enriched from blood (not recorded which). All receptors derive from an older woman who had recovered from COVID-19.

The chain is built from TRBV21-1 and TRBJ1-2; no check of the table's D call, TRBD1, against the DNA was made. TRBV21-1 is annotated as a pseudogene. This CDR3 contains 14 residues. The CDR3 protein is CASTQTGINYGYTF. The CDR3 nucleotides are TGTGCCAGCACCCAGACAGGTATTAACTATGGCTACACCTTC.

The chain uses TRBV2 and TRBJ2-3; perhaps TRBD2 as D (6 bases). V was pared by 8 bases and J by 3 bases, with 15 bases between. Germline assignment: CDR1 SNHLY and CDR2 FYNNEI. The CDR3 runs to 14 residues. The CDR3 loop reads CASVRTIITDTQYF. CDR3 bases: TGTGCCAGCGTCCGGACTATTATTACAGATACGCAGTATTTT.

The V and J genes are TRBV10-3 and TRBJ1-1; 8 bases map to TRBD1. V gave up 7 bases and J gave up 5 bases; unmatched junction bases: 6. Germline V gene sequence: CDR1 ENHRY, CDR2 SYGVKD. The CDR3 consists of 13 residues. CDR3 in DNA: TGTGCCATCAACACGGACAGGGCTACTGAAGCTTTCTTT. Translation gives CAINTDRATEAFF.

J is TRBJ1-1 and V is TRBV4-1; D gene unclear. Germline V gene data show CDR1 as MGHRA and CDR2 as YSYEKL. This CDR3 spans 12 amino acids. With 3 bases removed from V and 2 bases from J, the gap between germline ends came to 4 bases. The CDR3 here is CASSQGNTEAFF. Written as DNA, the CDR3 is TGCGCCAGCAGCCAGGGCAACACTGAAGCTTTCTTT.

V gene TRBV7-8 combines with J gene TRBJ2-3; 11 bases are shared with TRBD2. The CDR3 is made up of 18 amino acids. The germline gives CDR1 SGHVS, CDR2 FQNEAQ. V gave up 5 bases and J gave up 8 bases; unmatched junction bases: 18. CDR3 loop: CASSRRLSSGGAESTQYF. Written as DNA, the CDR3 is TGTGCCAGCAGCCGCCGTCTTAGTAGCGGGGGGGCGGAAAGTACGCAGTATTTT.

The chain employs TRBV4-1 and TRBJ1-1, with TRBD1 as a possible D gene (6 bases). Between the trimmed V and J ends, which lost 1 base and 3 bases, there was a span of 15 bases. CDR3 length: 16 residues. Germline values: CDR1 MGHRA, CDR2 YSYEKL. The DNA for the CDR3 is TGCGCCAGCAGCCAAGGCCTCAGGGGAGGGGACACTGAAGCTTTCTTT. Amino acids: CASSQGLRGGDTEAFF.

CDR3 loop: CASREGEGYEQYV. The CDR3, as DNA: TGCGCCAGCAGAGAGGGGGAGGGTTACGAGCAGTACGTC. V gene TRBV5-1 combines with J gene TRBJ2-7; D possibly corresponds to TRBD2 (7 bases). Germline CDR1 reads SGHRS; CDR2 reads YFSETQ. This CDR3 is 13 amino acids long. V was clipped by 5 bases and J by 4 bases, with 13 bases between them.

V usage is TRBV6-5 and J usage is TRBJ1-1, with D unresolved. Looked up from germline, CDR1 is MNHEY and CDR2 is SVGAGI. The CDR3 covers 15 residues. V lost 8 bases and J lost 6, with 22 bases in between. CDR3 DNA: TGTGCCAGCGACCGACTGGGAGGTCGTGGGGCTGAAGCTTTCTTT. This sequence encodes CASDRLGGRGAEAFF.

Note on this clone: One end of the junction varies from germline; a read error may be responsible. V usage is TRBV7-7 and J usage is TRBJ2-1; TRBD1 or TRBD2 may be the D gene (7 bases each). The V gene's germline CDR1 is SSHAT and CDR2 FNYEAQ (reference sequence). CDR3 size: 15 residues. The CDR3 DNA reads as TGTGCTAGCAGCTTAGCAGGGGGGGCCTACAATGAGCAGTTCTTC. This encodes CASSLAGGAYNEQFF.

The V and J genes are TRBV19 and TRBJ2-7; unclear D gene. CDR1 is LNHDA, CDR2 SQIVND, per germline (reference sequence). Trimming removed 3 bases at V and 6 bases at J, with 12 bases between. The CDR3 has 13 amino acids. The CDR3 here is CASSILPVGEQYF. The CDR3 bases are TGTGCCAGTAGTATCCTCCCGGTTGGCGAGCAGTACTTC.

The chain combines TRBV10-2 with TRBJ2-3, with a possible D match to TRBD1 (6 bases). The CDR3 extends over 15 amino acids. Trimming left V 6 bases short and J 2 bases short, with 15 bases between. The germline V gene encodes CDR1 WSHSY and CDR2 SAAADI. The CDR3 DNA reads as TGCGCCAGCAGATACACAGGGTTCGTCACAGATACGCAGTATTTT. It yields the protein CASRYTGFVTDTQYF.

The rearrangement uses TRBV10-2 and TRBJ1-3; D uncertain. Deletions cut 8 bases from V and 4 bases from J, with 12 bases between. This CDR3 is built from 13 residues. Germline CDR1 WSHSY, CDR2 SAAADI. CDR3 nucleotides: TGCGCCAGCCTGTGGCGGGAAGGAAACACCATATATTTT. This sequence encodes CASLWREGNTIYF.

This sequence joins TRBV9 and TRBJ1-1; weak D call: TRBD1 (6 bases). V lost 4 bases, J lost 7 bases, and 14 bases lay in between. This CDR3 contains 13 residues. Germline lookup yields CDR1 SGDLS and CDR2 YYNGEE. CDR3 residues: CASSNSGAHEAFF. CDR3 nucleotides: TGTGCCAGCAGCAATTCAGGGGCCCATGAAGCTTTCTTT.

The chain links TRBV10-3 to TRBJ2-3; 9 positions agree with TRBD1. After removal of 7 bases from V and 2 bases from J, the junction contained 7 bases not matched to a gene. In germline, CDR1 is ENHRY, CDR2 SYGVKD. The CDR3 spans 15 residues. The CDR3 sequence: CAITGQGGDTDTQYF. Written as DNA, the CDR3 is TGTGCCATCACGGGACAGGGTGGGGACACAGATACGCAGTATTTT.

This chain connects TRBV19 to TRBJ2-5; maybe TRBD2 (5 bases). Per the germline V gene, CDR1 is LNHDA and CDR2 is SQIVND (reference sequence). This CDR3 region has 13 residues. Trimming left V 7 bases short and J 4 bases short, with 13 bases between. CDR3 sequence: CASTPTGLETQYF. The CDR3 nucleotides are TGTGCCAGTACCCCGACGGGGTTAGAGACCCAGTACTTC.

This chain links TRBV3-1 (or the pseudogene TRBV3-2) with TRBJ2-5; weak D call: TRBD2 (6 bases). Germline V CDR1 and CDR2: LGHDT, YNNKEL (reference sequence). Trimming left V 0 bases short and J 1 base short, with 21 bases between. The CDR3 length is 19 residues. CDR3 sequence (DNA): TGTGCCAGCAGCCAAGATCGCCGGATTAGCGGAAGGGTCCAAGAGACCCAGTACTTC. This codes for CASSQDRRISGRVQETQYF.

The J gene is TRBJ1-3, the V gene TRBV7-2; the D gene is possibly TRBD1 (6 bases). With 4 bases removed from V and 1 base from J, the gap between germline ends came to 14 bases. CDR3 length: 16 residues. The germline V gene has CDR1 SGHTA and CDR2 FQGNSA. Here the CDR3 DNA reads TGTGCCAGCAGCTCGTTAGGGACACAGTCTGGAAACACCATATATTTT. Translating gives CASSSLGTQSGNTIYF.

The rearrangement links TRBV5-4 to TRBJ2-7; 12 positions match TRBD1. V lost 3 bases, J lost 2 bases, and 3 bases stayed unmatched. The CDR3 is 15 amino acids. Germline lookup yields CDR1 SGHNT and CDR2 YYREEE (reference sequence). CDR3 nucleotides: TGTGCCAGCAGCTCCGGGACAGGGGGCCCCTACGAGCAGTACGTC. Encoded protein: CASSSGTGGPYEQYV.

V is TRBV29-1 and J is TRBJ2-5; 7 nucleotides align to TRBD2. J was trimmed by 5 bases and V by 5 bases; bases with no gene match: 5. The CDR3 covers 12 residues. Germline values: CDR1 SQVTM, CDR2 ANQGSEA. This chain's CDR3 is CSVRSAGETQYF. The CDR3 coding sequence is TGCAGCGTTCGGTCAGCGGGGGAGACCCAGTACTTC.

The rearrangement uses TRBV5-4 and TRBJ1-3, with 12 bases matching TRBD1. The CDR3 sequence is 17 residues long. Looked up from germline, CDR1 is SGHNT and CDR2 is YYREEE (reference sequence). J was trimmed by 1 base and V by 5 bases; bases with no gene match: 7. CDR3 coding DNA: TGTGCCAGCAGTCCGGGACAGGGGGCTTTGTCTGGAAACACCATATATTTT. Amino acid sequence: CASSPGQGALSGNTIYF.

The J gene is TRBJ1-2, the V gene TRBV2, with D hard to call. Germline CDR1 SNHLY, CDR2 FYNNEI. The CDR3 runs 13 residues. The V and J ends lost 0 bases and 4 bases respectively, with 6 bases between them. Here the CDR3 reads CASSEARSYGYTF. CDR3 nucleotide sequence: TGTGCCAGCAGTGAAGCGAGGAGCTATGGCTACACCTTC.

This chain connects TRBV28 to TRBJ2-2, with 12 bases lining up with TRBD2. V trimming: 11 bases; J trimming: 3 bases; junction bases outside the gene matches: 16. Germline V gene data show CDR1 as MDHEN and CDR2 as SYDVKM. The CDR3 loop spans 18 amino acids. DNA for the CDR3: TGTGCCGGGAGGAGGGGACTGAGACTAGCGGGGGACACCGGGGAGCTGTTTTTT. Translation gives CAGRRGLRLAGDTGELFF.

The chain links TRBV15 to TRBJ2-2; 11 nucleotides match TRBD2. V lost 3 bases to trimming and J lost 7 bases; unmatched junction nucleotides: 7. In germline, CDR1 is LNHNV, CDR2 YYDKDF (reference sequence). This CDR3 is built from 16 residues. As DNA, the CDR3 is TGTGCCACCAGCAGGGTTAGCGGGGGGGCCGGCGGGGAGCTGTTTTTT. Protein sequence: CATSRVSGGAGGELFF.

This sequence joins TRBV2 and TRBJ2-7; maybe TRBD2 (5 bases). V lost 6 bases and J 9 bases, leaving 12 bases between the germline ends. Germline V lookup: CDR1 SNHLY, CDR2 FYNNEI. This CDR3 has 11 amino acids. The CDR3 loop is CASSAGEPQYF. The CDR3 nucleotides read TGTGCCAGCAGCGCTGGGGAGCCGCAGTACTTC. Supplemented by reference TRBV2 and TRBJ2-7, the full variable domain reads EPEVTQTPSHQVTQMGQEVILRCVPISNHLYFYWYRQILGQKVEFLVSFYNNEISEKSEIFDDQFSVERPDGSNFTLKIRSTKLEDSAMYFCASSAGEPQYFGPGTRLTVT.

A single count supports this clone. V gene TRBV6-5 combines with J gene TRBJ1-1; 10 bases fit TRBD1. V lost 1 base to trimming and J lost 5 bases; unmatched junction nucleotides: 4. The CDR3 covers 15 residues. Germline assignment: CDR1 MNHEY and CDR2 SVGAGI. The CDR3 sequence: CASSYFGQGGTEAFF. Here the CDR3 DNA reads TGTGCCAGCAGTTACTTCGGACAGGGGGGAACTGAAGCTTTCTTT.